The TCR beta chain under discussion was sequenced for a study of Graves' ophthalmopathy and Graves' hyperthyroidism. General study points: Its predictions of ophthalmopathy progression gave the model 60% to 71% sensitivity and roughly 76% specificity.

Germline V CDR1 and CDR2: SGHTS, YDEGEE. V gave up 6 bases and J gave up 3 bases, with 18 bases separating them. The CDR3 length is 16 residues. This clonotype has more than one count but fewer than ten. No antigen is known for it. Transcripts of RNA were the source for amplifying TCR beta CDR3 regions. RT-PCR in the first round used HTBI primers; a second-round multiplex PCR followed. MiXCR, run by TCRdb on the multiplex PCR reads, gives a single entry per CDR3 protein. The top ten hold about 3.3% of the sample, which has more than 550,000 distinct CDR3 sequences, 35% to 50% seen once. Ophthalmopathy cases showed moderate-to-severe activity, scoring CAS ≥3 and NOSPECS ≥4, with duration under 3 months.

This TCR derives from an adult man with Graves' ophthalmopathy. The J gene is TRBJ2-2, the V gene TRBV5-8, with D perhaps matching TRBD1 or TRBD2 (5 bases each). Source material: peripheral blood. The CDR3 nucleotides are TGTGCCAGCATCGGGGACCCGGCGGGTTACACCGGGGAGCTGTTTTTT. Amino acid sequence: CASIGDPAGYTGELFF.